The clone carrying this TCR beta chain has just a few counts. The antigen remains unidentified. The data derive from a study of cytomegalovirus exposure and HLA in healthy donors. Study results and caveats: Certain sequence variants were highly shared and formed a cluster, and this cluster was likely a sequencing artifact. Three CMV-associated chains proved CMV antigen-specific in vitro.

The PCR used 60 Vbeta and 13 Jbeta primers. Clones were sequenced by immunoSEQ multiplex PCR, and TCRdb holds only the in-frame ones, with some missing. The sample holds 150,000 to 200,000 clones, about 80% seen once. This CDR3 spans 15 amino acids. The germline V and J ends were trimmed by 4 bases and 0 bases, with 10 bases remaining between them. In germline, CDR1 is SGHNT, CDR2 YENEEA. Sample: PBMCs. The receptor was isolated from a middle-aged woman in good health and CMV-seronegative. The V and J genes are TRBV11-3 and TRBJ2-1; D gene unclear. CDR3: CASSSRLSSYNEQFF. DNA of the CDR3: TGTGCCAGCAGCTCACGACTCAGCTCCTACAATGAGCAGTTCTTC.